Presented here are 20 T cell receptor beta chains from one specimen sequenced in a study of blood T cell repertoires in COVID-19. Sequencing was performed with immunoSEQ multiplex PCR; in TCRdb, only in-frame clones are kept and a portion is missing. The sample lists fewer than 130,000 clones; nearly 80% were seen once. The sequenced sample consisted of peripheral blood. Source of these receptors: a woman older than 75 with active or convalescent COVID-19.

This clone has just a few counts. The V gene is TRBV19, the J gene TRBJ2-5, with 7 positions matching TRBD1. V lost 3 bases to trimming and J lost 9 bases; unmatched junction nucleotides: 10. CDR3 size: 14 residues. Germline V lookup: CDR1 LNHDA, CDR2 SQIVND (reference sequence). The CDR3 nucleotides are TGTGCCAGTAGTATCACAGGGGCGCAAGGGTCCCAGTACTTC. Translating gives CASSITGAQGSQYF.

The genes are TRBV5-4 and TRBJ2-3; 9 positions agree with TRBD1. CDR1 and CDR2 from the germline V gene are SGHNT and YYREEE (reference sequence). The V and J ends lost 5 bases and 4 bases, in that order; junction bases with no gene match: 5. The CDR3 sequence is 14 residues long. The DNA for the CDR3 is TGTGCCAGCAGACCGGACAGGGGTGCAGATACGCAGTATTTT. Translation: CASRPDRGADTQYF. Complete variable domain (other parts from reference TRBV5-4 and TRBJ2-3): ETGVTQSPTHLIKTRGQQVTLRCSSQSGHNTVSWYQQALGQGPQFIFQYYREEENGRGNFPPRFSGLQFPNYSSELNVNALELDDSALYLCASRPDRGADTQYFGPGTRLTVL.

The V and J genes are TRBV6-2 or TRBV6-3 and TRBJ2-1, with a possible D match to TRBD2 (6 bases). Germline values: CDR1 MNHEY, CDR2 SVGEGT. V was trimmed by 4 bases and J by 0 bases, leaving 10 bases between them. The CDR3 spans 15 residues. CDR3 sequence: CASSLGGTSYNEQFF. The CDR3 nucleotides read TGTGCCAGCAGTTTAGGCGGGACCTCCTACAATGAGCAGTTCTTC.

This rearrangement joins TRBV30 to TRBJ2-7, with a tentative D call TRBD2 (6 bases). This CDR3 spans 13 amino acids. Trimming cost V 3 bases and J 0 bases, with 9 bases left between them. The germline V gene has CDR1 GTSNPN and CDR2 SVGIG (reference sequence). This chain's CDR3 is CAWSGGSSYEQYF. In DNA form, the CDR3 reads TGTGCCTGGAGCGGGGGAAGCTCCTACGAGCAGTACTTC. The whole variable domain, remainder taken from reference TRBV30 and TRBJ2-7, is SQTIHQWPATLVQPVGSPLSLECTVEGTSNPNLYWYRQAAGRGLQLLFYSVGIGQISSEVPQNLSASRPQDRQFILSSKKLLLSDSGFYLCAWSGGSSYEQYFGPGTRLTVT.

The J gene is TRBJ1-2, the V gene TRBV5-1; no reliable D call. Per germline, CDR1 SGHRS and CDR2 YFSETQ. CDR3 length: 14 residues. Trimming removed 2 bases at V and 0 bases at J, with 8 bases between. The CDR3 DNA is TGCGCCAGCAGCTTCCCCTCCTCTAACTATGGCTACACCTTC. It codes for CASSFPSSNYGYTF.

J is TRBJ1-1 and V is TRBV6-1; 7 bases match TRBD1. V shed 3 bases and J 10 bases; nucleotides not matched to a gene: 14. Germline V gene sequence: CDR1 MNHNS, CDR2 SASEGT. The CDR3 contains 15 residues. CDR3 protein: CASSDVGTVPRGAFF. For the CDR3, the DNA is TGTGCCAGCAGTGACGTAGGGACAGTCCCCAGGGGAGCTTTCTTT.

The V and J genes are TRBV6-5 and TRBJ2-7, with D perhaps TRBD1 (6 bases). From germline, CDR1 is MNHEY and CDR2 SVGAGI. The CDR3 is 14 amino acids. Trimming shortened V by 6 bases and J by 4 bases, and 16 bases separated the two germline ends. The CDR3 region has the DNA TGTGCCAGCAGGGCCCACGGGACAACTTACGAGCAGTACTTC. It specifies CASRAHGTTYEQYF.

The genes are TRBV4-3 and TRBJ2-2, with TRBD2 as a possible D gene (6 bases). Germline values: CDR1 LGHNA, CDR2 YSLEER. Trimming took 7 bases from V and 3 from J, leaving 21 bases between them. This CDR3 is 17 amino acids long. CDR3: CASTNTGGQAHTGELFF. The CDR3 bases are TGCGCCAGCACCAACACCGGAGGGCAGGCTCACACCGGGGAGCTGTTTTTT.

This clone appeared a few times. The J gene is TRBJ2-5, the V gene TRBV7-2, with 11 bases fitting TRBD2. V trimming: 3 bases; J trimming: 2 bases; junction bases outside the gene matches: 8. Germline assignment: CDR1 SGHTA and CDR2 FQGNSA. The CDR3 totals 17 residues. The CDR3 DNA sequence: TGTGCCAGCAGCTTGGGGCTAGCGGGAGGAAATCAAGAGACCCAGTACTTC. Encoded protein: CASSLGLAGGNQETQYF. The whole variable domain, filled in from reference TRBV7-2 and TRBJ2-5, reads GAGVSQSPSNKVTEKGKDVELRCDPISGHTALYWYRQSLGQGLEFLIYFQGNSAPDKSGLPSDRFSAERTGGSVSTLTIQRTQQEDSAVYLCASSLGLAGGNQETQYFGPGTRLLVL.

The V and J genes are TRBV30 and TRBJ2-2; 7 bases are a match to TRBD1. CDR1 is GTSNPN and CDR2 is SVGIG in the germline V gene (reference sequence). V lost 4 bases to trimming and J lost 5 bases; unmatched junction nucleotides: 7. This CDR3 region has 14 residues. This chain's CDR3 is CAWNVIQGTGELFF. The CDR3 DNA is TGTGCCTGGAATGTGATACAGGGGACCGGGGAGCTGTTTTTT.

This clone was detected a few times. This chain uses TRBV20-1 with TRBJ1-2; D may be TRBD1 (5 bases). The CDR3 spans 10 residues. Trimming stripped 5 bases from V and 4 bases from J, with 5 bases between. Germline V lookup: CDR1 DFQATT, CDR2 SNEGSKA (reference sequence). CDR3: CSADSYGYTF. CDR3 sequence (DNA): TGCAGTGCTGACAGCTATGGCTACACCTTC.

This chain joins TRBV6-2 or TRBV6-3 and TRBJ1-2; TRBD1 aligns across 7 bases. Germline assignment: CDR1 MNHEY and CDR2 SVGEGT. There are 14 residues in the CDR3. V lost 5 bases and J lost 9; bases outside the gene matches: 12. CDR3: CASSPSTSQGSYTF. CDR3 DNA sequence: TGTGCCAGCAGTCCCTCGACCTCACAGGGGAGCTACACCTTC.

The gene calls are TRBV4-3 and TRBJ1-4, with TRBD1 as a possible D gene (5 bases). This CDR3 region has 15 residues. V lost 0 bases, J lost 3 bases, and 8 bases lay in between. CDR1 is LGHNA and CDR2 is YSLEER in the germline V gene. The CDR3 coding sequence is TGCGCCAGCAGCCAAGATCAGGGATCTAATGAAAAACTGTTTTTT. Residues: CASSQDQGSNEKLFF.

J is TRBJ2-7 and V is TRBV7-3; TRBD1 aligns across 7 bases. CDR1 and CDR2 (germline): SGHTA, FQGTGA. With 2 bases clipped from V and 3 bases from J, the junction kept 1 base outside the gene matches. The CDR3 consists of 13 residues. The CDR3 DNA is TGTGCCAGCAGCTTAGGACAGGACTACGAGCAGTACTTC. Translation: CASSLGQDYEQYF.

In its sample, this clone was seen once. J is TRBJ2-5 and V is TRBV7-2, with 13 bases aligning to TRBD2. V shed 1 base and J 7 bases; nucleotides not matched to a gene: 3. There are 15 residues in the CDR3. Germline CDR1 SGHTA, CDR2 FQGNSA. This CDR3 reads CASSLELAGGGTQYF. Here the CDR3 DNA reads TGTGCCAGCAGCTTAGAACTAGCGGGAGGGGGGACCCAGTACTTC.

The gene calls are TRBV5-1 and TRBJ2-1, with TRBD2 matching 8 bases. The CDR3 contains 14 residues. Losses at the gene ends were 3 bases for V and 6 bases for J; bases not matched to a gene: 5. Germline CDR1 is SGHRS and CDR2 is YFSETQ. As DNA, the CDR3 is TGCGCCAGCAGCTCTTTGACTAGCGTCAATGAGCAGTTCTTC. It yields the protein CASSSLTSVNEQFF.

This chain's CDR3 is CASSSTLVSGANVLTF. For the CDR3, the DNA is TGTGCCAGCAGCTCAACTTTAGTATCTGGGGCCAACGTCCTGACTTTC. This chain joins TRBV7-6 and TRBJ2-6; D remains unclear. V dropped 4 bases and J dropped 1 base, with 11 bases sitting between them. There are 16 residues in the CDR3. Germline V gene data show CDR1 as SGHVS and CDR2 as FNYEAQ. Using reference TRBV7-6 and TRBJ2-6 for the parts outside the CDR3, the full variable domain is GAGVSQSPRYKVTKRGQDVALRCDPISGHVSLYWYRQALGQGPEFLTYFNYEAQQDKSGLPNDRFSAERPEGSISTLTIQRTEQRDSAMYRCASSSTLVSGANVLTFGAGSRLTVL.

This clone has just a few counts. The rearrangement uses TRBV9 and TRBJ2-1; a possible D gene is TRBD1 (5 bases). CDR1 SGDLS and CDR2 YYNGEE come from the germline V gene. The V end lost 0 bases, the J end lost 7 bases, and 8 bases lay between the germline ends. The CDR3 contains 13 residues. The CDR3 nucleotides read TGTGCCAGCAGCGTAGGTAGGGGAAATGAGCAGTTCTTC. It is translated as CASSVGRGNEQFF.

CDR3 sequence: CASSSRKGPLPKRDLFRGGELFF. CDR3 nucleotide sequence: TGTGCCAGCAGCTCCCGTAAGGGGCCTCTTCCTAAGCGGGATCTATTCCGGGGCGGGGAGCTGTTTTTT. V usage is TRBV21-1 and J usage is TRBJ2-2; the table's D call of TRBD2 was not tested on the DNA. TRBV21-1 is deemed a pseudogene. The CDR3 is 23 residues long.

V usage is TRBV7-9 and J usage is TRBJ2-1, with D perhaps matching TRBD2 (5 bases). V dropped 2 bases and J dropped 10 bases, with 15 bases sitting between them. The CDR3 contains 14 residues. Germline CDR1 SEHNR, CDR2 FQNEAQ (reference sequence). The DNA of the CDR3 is TGTGCCAGCAGCTTATCATCTAGCTTGGTCGAGCAGTTCTTC. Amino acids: CASSLSSSLVEQFF.